These 2 T cell receptor beta chains originate from one sample sequenced in a study of pediatric ulcerative colitis (dated by TCRdb to the late 2010s). Libraries came from the immunoSEQ multiplex PCR assay. The clones in this table, taken by TCRdb from immuneACCESS, are in-frame only. Not every clone is retained; where verified, under half of the shortfall comes from an unresolved V gene, and the cause of the rest is unknown. This sample has 55,000 to 80,000 clones in its table, and 77% of those were observed once. The ten largest clones represent 4% to 6.5% of the sample. The specimen was blood. These receptors originate from a boy aged 5-17 years with moderate ulcerative colitis.

The J gene is TRBJ1-5, the V gene TRBV4-2; no reliable D call. Germline assignment: CDR1 LGHNA and CDR2 YNFKEQ. The V end lost 4 bases, the J end lost 1 base, and 11 bases lay between the germline ends. The CDR3 runs 15 residues. The CDR3 coding sequence is TGTGCCAGCAGCCTATCTTCCGGGAGCAATCAGCCCCAGCATTTT. It is translated as CASSLSSGSNQPQHF.

The chain has TRBV7-8 and TRBJ2-7; D is uncertain. The V and J ends lost 0 bases and 4 bases respectively, with 10 bases between them. Germline CDR1 is SGHVS and CDR2 is FQNEAQ. The CDR3 sequence is 14 residues long. The CDR3 is CASSLAPDLYEQYF. CDR3 nucleotides: TGTGCCAGCAGCTTAGCACCGGACCTATACGAGCAGTACTTC.